This T cell receptor (beta chain) stems from a study of T cells after posttransplantation cyclophosphamide. Busulfan-fludarabine conditioning, marrow transplant, and cyclophosphamide on days +3 and +4 were administered. Profiling relied on immunoSEQ multiplex PCR, and the TCRdb table lists in-frame clones only, not all of them. Among tens of thousands of clones listed, about 90% were seen once. V lost 4 bases, J lost 2 bases, and 18 bases lay in between. CDR1 and CDR2 from the germline V gene are SQVTM and ANQGSEA. CDR3 length equals 15 residues. Source: PBMCs, taken around 58 days after allogeneic stem cell transplant with posttransplant cyclophosphamide. The chain has TRBV29-1 and TRBJ2-7; possibly TRBD2 for D (5 bases). The receptor was isolated from a male patient aged 55-69 years who received an allogeneic stem cell transplant from a related donor and was CMV-positive. T cells may partly derive from the graft donor. This CDR3 is CSVVFYGLPAYEQYF. The CDR3 DNA is TGCAGCGTTGTCTTTTACGGACTTCCGGCCTACGAGCAGTACTTC.